The clone carrying this T cell receptor beta chain was seen a few times. Unique molecular identifiers were present in the TCR beta cDNA libraries. TCRdb re-called the PCR reads through MiXCR, storing one row per CDR3 protein. The sample holds about 400,000 distinct CDR3 sequences, 30% to 45% seen once. The data belong to a study of post-analysis software for immune sequencing data. Sequencing was carried out using blood. The clonotype originates from a girl under 18 with multiple sclerosis.

This CDR3 reads CASSPDIYGYTF. CDR3 coding DNA: TGTGCCAGCAGCCCGGACATCTATGGCTACACCTTC. The chain carries TRBV12-3 or TRBV12-4 and TRBJ1-2; maybe TRBD1 (5 bases). The CDR3 is made up of 12 amino acids. The V and J ends lost 6 bases and 4 bases respectively, with 9 bases between them.